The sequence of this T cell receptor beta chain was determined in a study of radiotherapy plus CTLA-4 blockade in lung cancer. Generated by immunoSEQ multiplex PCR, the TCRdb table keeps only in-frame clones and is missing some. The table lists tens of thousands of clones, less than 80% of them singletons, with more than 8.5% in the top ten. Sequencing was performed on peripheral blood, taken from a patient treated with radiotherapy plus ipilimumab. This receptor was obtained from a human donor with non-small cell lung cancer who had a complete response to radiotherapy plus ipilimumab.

The CDR3 is CASSLIPTGTSGNTIYF. DNA for the CDR3: TGTGCCAGCAGCTTGATACCCACAGGGACCTCTGGAAACACCATATATTTT. The V and J genes are TRBV5-5 and TRBJ1-3, with D maybe TRBD1 (6 bases). Trimming stripped 1 base from V and 0 bases from J, with 14 bases between. Germline assignment: CDR1 SGHKS and CDR2 YYEKEE (reference sequence). This CDR3 spans 17 amino acids.